The source of this T cell receptor beta chain is a study of blood T cell repertoires in COVID-19. In the study overall: There were acute and convalescent COVID-19 samples, and they came from the United States, Italy and Spain.

CDR3 size: 14 residues. Trimming took 0 bases from V and 5 from J, leaving 10 bases between them. Germline CDR1 reads LNHNV; CDR2 reads YYDKDF (reference sequence). In assigning cohorts, the study relied on participant-reported clinical history. Original processing notes: How many nucleated cells were present was estimated from reference gene primer amplification. Profiled with immunoSEQ multiplex PCR; TCRdb holds only in-frame clones, not every one. V and J calls plus clone size are reproduced from that table; the DNA served to infer D and trimming. The repertoire includes about 390,000 clones, around nine tenths of them detected once, and around 10% sits in the top ten.

This sequence originates from a woman aged 45-65 years who had recovered from COVID-19. The chain uses TRBV15 and TRBJ2-5; D gene unclear. Sample: PBMCs or T cells enriched from blood (not recorded which). Written as DNA, the CDR3 is TGTGCCACCAGCAGAGATAAAGTTCGGGAGACCCAGTACTTC. Translation: CATSRDKVRETQYF.